This TCR beta chain was obtained from a study of blood T cell repertoires in COVID-19. About the study: Researchers got acute and convalescent COVID-19 samples from the United States, Italy and Spain. Sample material is recorded as cDNA or gDNA derived from T cells, B-cell-depleted T cells, or PBMCs.

The CDR3 consists of 18 residues. In the study's own analysis: Reference gene primer amplification yielded estimated nucleated cell counts. Some clones are missing from TCRdb's copy, which holds only in-frame ones; the method was immunoSEQ multiplex PCR. Clone size and the V and J calls come from that table; the DNA yielded D and trimming. The sample holds fewer than 55,000 clones, 80% to 85% seen once. The origin of this receptor is a man aged 45-65 years with acute or convalescent COVID-19. Sequencing used peripheral blood. The V gene is TRBV21-1, the J gene TRBJ2-2; the tabulated D call, TRBD2, remains unverified against the DNA. TRBV21-1 is a listed pseudogene. CDR3 region: CASSKVGLAGVNTGELFF. The CDR3 DNA reads TGTGCCAGCAGCAAAGTCGGGCTAGCGGGGGTGAACACCGGGGAGCTGTTTTTT.